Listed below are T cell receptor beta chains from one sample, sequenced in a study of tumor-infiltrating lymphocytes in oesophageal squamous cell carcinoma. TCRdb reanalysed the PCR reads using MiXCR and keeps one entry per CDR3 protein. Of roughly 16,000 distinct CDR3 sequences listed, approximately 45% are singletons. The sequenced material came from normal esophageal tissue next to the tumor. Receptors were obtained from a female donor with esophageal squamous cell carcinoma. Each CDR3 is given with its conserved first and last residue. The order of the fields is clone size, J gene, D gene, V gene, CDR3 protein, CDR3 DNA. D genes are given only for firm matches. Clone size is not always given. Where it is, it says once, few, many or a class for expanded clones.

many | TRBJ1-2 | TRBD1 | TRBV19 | CASSTGGRGYTF | TGTGCCAGTTCGACAGGGGGCAGGGGCTACACCTTC
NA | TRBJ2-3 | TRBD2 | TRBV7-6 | CASSLAGGGGTDTQYF | TGTGCCAGCAGCTTAGCTGGCGGGGGGGGGACAGATACGCAGTATTTT
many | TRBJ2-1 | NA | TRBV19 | CASSIERNDEQFF | TGTGCCAGTAGTATTGAGAGGAACGATGAGCAGTTCTTC
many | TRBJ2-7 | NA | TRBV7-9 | CASSPLNLGVHEQYF | TGTGCCAGCAGCCCGTTAAACCTAGGGGTCCACGAGCAGTACTTC
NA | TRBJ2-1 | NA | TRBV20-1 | CSAPVLAGAYEQFF | TGCAGTGCCCCCGTTCTAGCAGGGGCCTACGAGCAGTTCTTC
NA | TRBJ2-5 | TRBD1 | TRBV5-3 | CARSNDPGQGIQETQYF | TGTGCCAGAAGCAACGACCCGGGACAGGGGATCCAGGAGACCCAGTACTTC
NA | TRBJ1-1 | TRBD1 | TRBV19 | CASSIRTGTMNTEAFF | TGTGCCAGTAGTATTCGGACAGGGACCATGAACACTGAAGCTTTCTTT
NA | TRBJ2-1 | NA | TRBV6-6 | CASSPLNSYNEQFF | TGTGCCAGCAGCCCCCTCAACTCCTACAATGAGCAGTTCTTC
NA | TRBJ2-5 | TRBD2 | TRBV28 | CASSLRGRETQYF | TGTGCCAGCAGTTTACGCGGGAGAGAGACCCAGTACTTC
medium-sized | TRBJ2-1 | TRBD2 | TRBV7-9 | CASSPSGRDEQFF | TGTGCCAGCAGCCCTAGCGGGAGAGATGAGCAGTTCTTC
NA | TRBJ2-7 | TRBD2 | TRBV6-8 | CASSYKLAGGSEQYF | TGTGCCAGCAGTTACAAGCTAGCGGGAGGATCCGAGCAGTACTTC
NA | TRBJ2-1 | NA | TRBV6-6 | CASRENNEQFF | TGTGCCAGCAGGGAGAACAATGAGCAGTTCTTC
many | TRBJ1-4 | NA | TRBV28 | CASSPGTRTKWEEKLFF | TGTGCCAGCAGTCCCGGCACCCGGACGAAATGGGAAGAAAAACTGTTTTTT
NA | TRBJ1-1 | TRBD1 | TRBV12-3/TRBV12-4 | CASSRQGNTEAFF | TGTGCCAGCAGTCGACAGGGGAACACTGAAGCTTTCTTT
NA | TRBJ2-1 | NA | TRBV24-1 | CATSGEDRTREQFF | TGTGCCACCAGTGGGGAGGACAGGACACGGGAGCAGTTCTTC
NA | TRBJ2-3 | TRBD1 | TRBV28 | CASSSQEQGMYTQYF | TGTGCCAGCAGTTCACAAGAACAGGGGATGTATACGCAGTATTTT
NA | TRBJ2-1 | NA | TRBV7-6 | CASSFVAGAYQFF | TGTGCCAGCAGCTTCGTTGCGGGGGCATATCAGTTCTTC
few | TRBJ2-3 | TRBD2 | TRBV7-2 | CASSPPGLAGGTDTQYF | TGTGCCAGCAGCCCCCCCGGACTAGCGGGGGGTACAGATACGCAGTATTTT
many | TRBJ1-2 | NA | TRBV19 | CASSLSDNNYGYTF | TGTGCCAGTAGTTTATCGGACAATAACTATGGCTACACCTTC
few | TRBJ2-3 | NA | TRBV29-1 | CSVDGVTSTDTQYF | TGCAGCGTTGATGGCGTCACTAGCACAGATACGCAGTATTTT
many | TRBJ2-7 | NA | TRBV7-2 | CASTRSRTYEQYF | TGTGCCAGCACCCGATCAAGGACCTACGAGCAGTACTTC
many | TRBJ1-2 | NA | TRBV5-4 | CASSFAGDTYGYTF | TGTGCCAGCAGCTTCGCAGGGGATACCTATGGCTACACCTTC
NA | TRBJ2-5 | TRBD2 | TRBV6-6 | CASSYRGEQETQYF | TGTGCCAGCAGTTACCGGGGGGAACAAGAGACCCAGTACTTC
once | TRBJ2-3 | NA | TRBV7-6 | CASSFAFSSTDTQYF | TGTGCCAGCAGCTTTGCGTTTTCTAGCACAGATACGCAGTATTTT
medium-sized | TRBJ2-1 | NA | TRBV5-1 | CASSLEEAEQFF | TGCGCCAGCAGCTTGGAAGAGGCCGAGCAGTTCTTC
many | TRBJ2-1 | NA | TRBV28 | CASSLGGSTYNEQFF | TGTGCCAGCAGTTTAGGAGGGAGCACCTACAATGAGCAGTTCTTC
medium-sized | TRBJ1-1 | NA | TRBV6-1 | CASSESRATEAFF | TGTGCCAGCAGTGAAAGCAGGGCTACTGAAGCTTTCTTT
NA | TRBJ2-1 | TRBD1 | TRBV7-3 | CASSPDRVNNEQFF | TGTGCCAGCAGCCCTGACAGGGTTAACAATGAGCAGTTCTTC
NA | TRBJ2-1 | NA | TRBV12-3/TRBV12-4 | CASSFTGSVGNEQFF | TGTGCCAGCAGTTTTACGGGAAGTGTAGGAAATGAGCAGTTCTTC
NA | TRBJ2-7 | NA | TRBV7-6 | CASSSGPDYEQYF | TGTGCCAGCAGCTCAGGGCCGGACTACGAGCAGTACTTC
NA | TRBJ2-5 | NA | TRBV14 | CASSLIGAQETQYF | TGTGCCAGCAGTCTCATAGGGGCGCAAGAGACCCAGTACTTC
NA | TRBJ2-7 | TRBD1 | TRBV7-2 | CASSSNRGPYEQYF | TGTGCCAGCAGCTCGAACAGGGGACCCTACGAGCAGTACTTC
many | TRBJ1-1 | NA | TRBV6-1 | CASSESEGFVAFF | TGTGCCAGCAGTGAAAGTGAGGGTTTTGTAGCTTTCTTT
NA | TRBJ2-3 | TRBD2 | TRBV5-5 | CASSLAAGATDTQYF | TGTGCCAGCAGCTTGGCAGCGGGAGCTACAGATACGCAGTATTTT
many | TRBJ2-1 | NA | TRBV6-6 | CASSYRVDNEQFF | TGTGCCAGCAGTTACAGGGTCGACAATGAGCAGTTCTTC
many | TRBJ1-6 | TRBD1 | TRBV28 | CASSLYNRGNSPLHF | TGTGCCAGCAGTTTATATAACAGGGGTAATTCACCCCTCCACTTT
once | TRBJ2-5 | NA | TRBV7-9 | CASSLAQNSLQETQYF | TGTGCCAGCAGCTTAGCGCAGAACAGTCTACAAGAGACCCAGTACTTC